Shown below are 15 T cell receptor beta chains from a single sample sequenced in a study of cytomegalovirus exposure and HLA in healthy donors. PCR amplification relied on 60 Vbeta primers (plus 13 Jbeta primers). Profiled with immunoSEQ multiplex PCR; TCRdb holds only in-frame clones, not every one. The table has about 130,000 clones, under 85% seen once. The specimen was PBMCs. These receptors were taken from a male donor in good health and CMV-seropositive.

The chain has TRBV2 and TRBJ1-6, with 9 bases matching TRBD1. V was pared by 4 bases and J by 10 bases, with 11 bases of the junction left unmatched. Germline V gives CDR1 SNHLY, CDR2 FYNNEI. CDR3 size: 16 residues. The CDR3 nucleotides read TGTGCCAGCAGTGCAACCGAGACAGGGGGTGGCTCACCCCTCCACTTT. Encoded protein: CASSATETGGGSPLHF.

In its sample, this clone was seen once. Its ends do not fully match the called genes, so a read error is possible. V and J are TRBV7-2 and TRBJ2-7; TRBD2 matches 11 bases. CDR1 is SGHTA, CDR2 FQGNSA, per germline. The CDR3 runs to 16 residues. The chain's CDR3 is CASSLSSGGEQYGQYF. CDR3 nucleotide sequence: TGTGCCAGCAGCCTGAGTAGCGGGGGGGAACAGTACGGGCAGTACTTC.

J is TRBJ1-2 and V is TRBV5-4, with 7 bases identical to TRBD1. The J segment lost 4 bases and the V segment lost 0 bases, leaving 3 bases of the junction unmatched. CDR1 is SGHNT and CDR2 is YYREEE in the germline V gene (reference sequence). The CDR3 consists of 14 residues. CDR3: CASSLAGGVYGYTF. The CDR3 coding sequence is TGTGCCAGCAGCTTGGCAGGGGGAGTCTATGGCTACACCTTC.

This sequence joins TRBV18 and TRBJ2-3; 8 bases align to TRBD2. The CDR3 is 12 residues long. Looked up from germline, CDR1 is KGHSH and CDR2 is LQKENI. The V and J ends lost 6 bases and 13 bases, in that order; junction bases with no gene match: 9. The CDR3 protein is CASSDPSGRKYF. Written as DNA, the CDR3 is TGTGCCAGCTCCGACCCTAGCGGGCGGAAGTATTTT. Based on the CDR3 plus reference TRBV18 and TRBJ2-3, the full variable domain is NAGVMQNPRHLVRRRGQEARLRCSPMKGHSHVYWYRQLPEEGLKFMVYLQKENIIDESGMPKERFSAEFPKEGPSILRIQQVVRGDSAAYFCASSDPSGRKYFGPGTRLTVL.

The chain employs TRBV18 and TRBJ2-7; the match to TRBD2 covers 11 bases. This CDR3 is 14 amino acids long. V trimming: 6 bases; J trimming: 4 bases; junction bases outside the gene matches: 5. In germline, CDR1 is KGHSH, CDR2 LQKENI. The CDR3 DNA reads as TGTGCCAGCTCCGCCGGGACTAGCGGATACGAGCAGTACTTC. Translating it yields CASSAGTSGYEQYF.

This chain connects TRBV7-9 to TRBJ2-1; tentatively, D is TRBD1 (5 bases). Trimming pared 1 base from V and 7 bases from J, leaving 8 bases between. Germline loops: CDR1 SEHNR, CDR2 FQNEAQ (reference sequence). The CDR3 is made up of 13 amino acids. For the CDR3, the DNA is TGTGCCAGCAGCTTAGGACAGAGTAATGAGCAGTTCTTC. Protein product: CASSLGQSNEQFF.

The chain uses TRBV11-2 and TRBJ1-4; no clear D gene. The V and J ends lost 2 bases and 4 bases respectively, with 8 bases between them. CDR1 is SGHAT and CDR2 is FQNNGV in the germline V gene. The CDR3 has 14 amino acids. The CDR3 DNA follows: TGTGCCAGCAGCTTACAGGCCTATAATGAAAAACTGTTTTTT. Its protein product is CASSLQAYNEKLFF. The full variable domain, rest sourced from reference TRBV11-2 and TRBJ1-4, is EAGVAQSPRYKIIEKRQSVAFWCNPISGHATLYWYQQILGQGPKLLIQFQNNGVVDDSQLPKDRFSAERLKGVDSTLKIQPAKLEDSAVYLCASSLQAYNEKLFFGSGTQLSVL.

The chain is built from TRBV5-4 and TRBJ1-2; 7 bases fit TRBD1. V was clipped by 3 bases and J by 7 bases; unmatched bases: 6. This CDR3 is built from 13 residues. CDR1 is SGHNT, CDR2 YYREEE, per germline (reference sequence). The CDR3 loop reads CASSSGQEFGYTF. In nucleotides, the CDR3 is TGTGCCAGCAGCTCCGGACAGGAGTTTGGCTACACCTTC.

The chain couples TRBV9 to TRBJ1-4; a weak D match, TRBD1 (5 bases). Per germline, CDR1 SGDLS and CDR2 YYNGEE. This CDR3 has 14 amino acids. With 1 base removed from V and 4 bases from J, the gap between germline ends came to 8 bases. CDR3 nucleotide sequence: TGTGCCAGCAGCGTACCGGGGGATAATGAAAAACTGTTTTTT. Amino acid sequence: CASSVPGDNEKLFF.

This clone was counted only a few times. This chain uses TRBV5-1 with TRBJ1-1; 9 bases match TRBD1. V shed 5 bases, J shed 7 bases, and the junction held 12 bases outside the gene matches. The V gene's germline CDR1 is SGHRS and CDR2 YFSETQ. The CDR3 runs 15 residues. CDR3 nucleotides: TGCGCCAGCAGACTCGGATGGGACAGGGCAAGTGAAGCTTTCTTT. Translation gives CASRLGWDRASEAFF.

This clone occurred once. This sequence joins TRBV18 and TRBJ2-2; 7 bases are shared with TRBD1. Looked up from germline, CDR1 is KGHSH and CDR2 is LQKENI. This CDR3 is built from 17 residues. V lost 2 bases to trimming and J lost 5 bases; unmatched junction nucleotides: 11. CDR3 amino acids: CASSPGGTGAWTGELFF. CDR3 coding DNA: TGTGCCAGCTCACCAGGAGGAACAGGGGCATGGACCGGGGAGCTGTTTTTT.

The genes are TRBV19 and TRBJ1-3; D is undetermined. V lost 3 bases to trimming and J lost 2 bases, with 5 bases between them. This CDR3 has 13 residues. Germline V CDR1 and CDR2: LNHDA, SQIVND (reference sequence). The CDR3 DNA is TGTGCCAGTAGTATGAGGGCTGGAAACACCATATATTTT. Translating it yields CASSMRAGNTIYF. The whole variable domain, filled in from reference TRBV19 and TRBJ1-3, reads DGGITQSPKYLFRKEGQNVTLSCEQNLNHDAMYWYRQDPGQGLRLIYYSQIVNDFQKGDIAEGYSVSREKKESFPLTVTSAQKNPTAFYLCASSMRAGNTIYFGEGSWLTVV.

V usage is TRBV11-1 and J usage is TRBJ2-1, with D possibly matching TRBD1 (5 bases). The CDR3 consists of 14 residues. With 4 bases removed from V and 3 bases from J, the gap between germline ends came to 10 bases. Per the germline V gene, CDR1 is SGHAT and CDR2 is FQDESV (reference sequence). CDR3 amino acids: CASSYIQGYNEQFF. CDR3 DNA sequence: TGTGCCAGCAGCTATATCCAGGGCTACAATGAGCAGTTCTTC.

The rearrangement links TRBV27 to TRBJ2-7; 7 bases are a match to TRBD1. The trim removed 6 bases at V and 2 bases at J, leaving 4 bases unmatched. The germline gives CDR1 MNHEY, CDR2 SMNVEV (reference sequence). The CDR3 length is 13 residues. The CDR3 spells CASRRQGAYEQYF. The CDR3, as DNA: TGTGCCAGCAGACGACAGGGCGCCTACGAGCAGTACTTC.

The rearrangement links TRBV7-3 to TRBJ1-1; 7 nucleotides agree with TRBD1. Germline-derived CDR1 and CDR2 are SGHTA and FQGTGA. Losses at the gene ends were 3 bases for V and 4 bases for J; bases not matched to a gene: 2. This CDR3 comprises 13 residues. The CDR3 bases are TGTGCCAGCAGCTTCACAGGGGTCACTGAAGCTTTCTTT. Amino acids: CASSFTGVTEAFF. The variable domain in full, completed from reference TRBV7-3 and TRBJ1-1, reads GAGVSQTPSNKVTEKGKYVELRCDPISGHTALYWYRQSLGQGPEFLIYFQGTGAADDSGLPNDRFFAVRPEGSVSTLKIQRTERGDSAVYLCASSFTGVTEAFFGQGTRLTVV.